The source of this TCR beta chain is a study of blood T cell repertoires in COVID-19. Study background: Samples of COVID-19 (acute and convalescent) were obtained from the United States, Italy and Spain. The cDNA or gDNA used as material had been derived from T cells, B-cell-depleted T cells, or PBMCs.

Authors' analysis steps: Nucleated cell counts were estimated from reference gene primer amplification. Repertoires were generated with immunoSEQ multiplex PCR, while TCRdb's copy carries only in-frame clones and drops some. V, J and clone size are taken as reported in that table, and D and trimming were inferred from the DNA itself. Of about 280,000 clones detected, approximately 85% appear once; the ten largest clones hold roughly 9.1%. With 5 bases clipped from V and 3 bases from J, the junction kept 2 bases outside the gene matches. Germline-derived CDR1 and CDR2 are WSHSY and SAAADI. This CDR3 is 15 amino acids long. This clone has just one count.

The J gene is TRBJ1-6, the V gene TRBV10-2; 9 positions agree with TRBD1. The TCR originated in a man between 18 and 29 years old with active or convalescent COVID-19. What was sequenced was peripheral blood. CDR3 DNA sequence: TGCGCCAGCAGTTGGGACAGGGACTATAATTCACCCCTCCACTTT. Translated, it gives CASSWDRDYNSPLHF.